This is a list of T cell receptor beta chains from one sample in a study of blood T cell repertoires in COVID-19. Clones were read by immunoSEQ multiplex PCR, and TCRdb kept only the in-frame ones, dropping some. Counted here are some 250,000 clones, 75% to 90% occurring once; the ten biggest clones make up over 3%. Input material: peripheral blood. These receptors all stem from a woman aged 25 to 39 who had recovered from COVID-19. The CDR3 runs from the conserved cysteine through the conserved F or W. A D gene is named only where the DNA matches it firmly. A clone size is listed for some rows: how often the clone was seen (once, few, many), or a class if it is expanded.

d_call,j_call,clone_size,v_call,cdr3_nt,cdr3_aa
TRBD1,TRBJ2-7,NA,TRBV6-5,TGTGCCAGCAGTTACGGCCGGGACAGCCAGGCCTACGAGCAGTACTTC,CASSYGRDSQAYEQYF
TRBD2,TRBJ2-1,once,TRBV30,TGTGCCTGGAGTGGTCTAGCGGGGGGTGGTAAGGAGCAGTTCTTC,CAWSGLAGGGKEQFF
NA,TRBJ1-4,NA,TRBV7-9,TGTGCCAGCAGCCGGCCTCCAGGGGAAAAACTGTTTTTT,CASSRPPGEKLFF
TRBD1,TRBJ2-7,NA,TRBV7-3,TGTGCCAGCAGCTTAACCGGGACAGGGGCCTACGAGCAGTACTTC,CASSLTGTGAYEQYF
NA,TRBJ2-3,NA,TRBV7-2,TGTGCCAGCAGCTTAGCTAGCGGTTTCTTGGGGGATACGCAGTATTTT,CASSLASGFLGDTQYF
NA,TRBJ1-2,NA,TRBV6-2/TRBV6-3,TGTGCCAGCAGTTCGGGGAAAACCTTTAACTATGGCTACACCTTC,CASSSGKTFNYGYTF
TRBD1,TRBJ1-1,NA,TRBV19,TGTGCCAGCGACAGGGACCGGGCTTTCTTT,CASDRDRAFF
TRBD2,TRBJ2-7,NA,TRBV6-5,TGTGCCAGCAAGATCGGGACTAGAGGCTACGAGCAGTACTTC,CASKIGTRGYEQYF
TRBD1,TRBJ1-1,NA,TRBV7-8,TGTGCCAGCAGCTTAGCCGGGACAGGACTTGAAGCTTTCTTT,CASSLAGTGLEAFF
NA,TRBJ1-1,NA,TRBV6-5,TGTGCCAGCAGTTCGACAGTGAACACTGAAGCTTTCTTT,CASSSTVNTEAFF
NA,TRBJ2-5,NA,TRBV5-4,TGTGCCAGCAGCTTGGAAGGGACTCTCAAAGAGACCCAGTACTTC,CASSLEGTLKETQYF
TRBD1,TRBJ2-1,NA,TRBV6-5,TGTGCCAGTGGTATACACGGGACAGGTCACAATGAGCAGTTCTTC,CASGIHGTGHNEQFF
NA,TRBJ1-5,NA,TRBV18,TGTGCCAGCTCAGCGCCGGATCAGCCCCAGCATTTT,CASSAPDQPQHF
NA,TRBJ2-3,NA,TRBV11-2,TGTGCCAGCAGCCTCGACAGCGTCGCGCAGTATTTT,CASSLDSVAQYF
TRBD2,TRBJ2-3,NA,TRBV2,TGTGCCAGCAGTGACAGCGGGGGACACACAGATACGCAGTATTTT,CASSDSGGHTDTQYF
NA,TRBJ2-2,NA,TRBV29-1,TGCAGCGTTGCTGGTTTAACAGGCCGGACCGGGGAGCTGTTTTTT,CSVAGLTGRTGELFF
NA,TRBJ1-4,NA,TRBV4-3,TGCGCCAGCAGCCCACAGGGAAGGAAGGGGGAAAAACTGTTTTTT,CASSPQGRKGEKLFF
TRBD1,TRBJ1-3,NA,TRBV9,TGTGCCAGCAGCCCCTACCCGGGACAGGGGTATGGAAACACCATATATTTT,CASSPYPGQGYGNTIYF
NA,TRBJ2-3,once,TRBV5-1,TGCGCCAGCAGCTTGGGTTTGGGCGGGGGCCCCTTCTGGCCAGATACGCAGTATTTT,CASSLGLGGGPFWPDTQYF
TRBD2,TRBJ2-7,NA,TRBV6-5,TGTGCCAGCAGTCCCGGGGGGGGAATGATCTACGAGCAGTACTTC,CASSPGGGMIYEQYF
NA,TRBJ1-1,NA,TRBV19,TGTGCCAGTACTCCGGACAGAGGCACTGAAGCTTTCTTT,CASTPDRGTEAFF
NA,TRBJ1-6,NA,TRBV25-1,TGTGCCAGCACCCCGGGGAAAAATTCACCCCTCCACTTT,CASTPGKNSPLHF
TRBD1,TRBJ2-7,NA,TRBV24-1,TGTGCCACCAGTCCCATCGGGACAGAGTCCTACGAGCAGTACTTC,CATSPIGTESYEQYF
NA,TRBJ1-6,NA,TRBV28,TGTGCCAGCAGTTTCGGTAATTCACCCCTCCACTTT,CASSFGNSPLHF
TRBD1,TRBJ1-6,NA,TRBV2,TGTGCCAGCAGTGGAACAGGGGGCCGAGATTCACCCCTCCACTTT,CASSGTGGRDSPLHF
NA,TRBJ1-1,NA,TRBV9,TGTGCCAGCAGCGTAGGTCCGGGTCGGGCTGAAGCTTTCTTT,CASSVGPGRAEAFF
TRBD1,TRBJ1-2,NA,TRBV29-1,TGCAGCGCTCCCGGGCCAGGGGGCGCGTTCGGCTACACCTTC,CSAPGPGGAFGYTF
NA,TRBJ1-2,NA,TRBV12-3/TRBV12-4,TGTGCCAGCAGTTTCTCCAGGGGTCGTGGCTACACCTTC,CASSFSRGRGYTF
TRBD2,TRBJ2-1,NA,TRBV4-1,TGCGCCAGCAGCCAGAAGACTAGCGGGGGGGAGGATGAGCAGTTCTTC,CASSQKTSGGEDEQFF
NA,TRBJ2-1,NA,TRBV18,TGTGCCAGCTCACCGGCTCCATTCCCCAATGAGCAGTTCTTC,CASSPAPFPNEQFF
NA,TRBJ1-1,NA,TRBV5-1,TGCGCCAGCAGCTTGGTGGGGGGGAACACTGAAGCTTTCTTT,CASSLVGGNTEAFF
NA,TRBJ2-7,NA,TRBV6-5,TGTGCCAGCAGTTACTCGTCAGGGGGGAACGAGCAGTACTTC,CASSYSSGGNEQYF
TRBD1,TRBJ1-2,NA,TRBV7-2,TGTGCCAGCACGCCAACAGGGGACGGCTACACCTTC,CASTPTGDGYTF
NA,TRBJ1-4,few,TRBV5-6,TGTGCCAGCAGCTTGGTAGGCCCCGCTAGTAATGAAAAACTGTTTTTT,CASSLVGPASNEKLFF
TRBD2,TRBJ2-5,NA,TRBV6-6,TGTGCCAGCACCCGAACGGGGGGGCAAGAGACCCAGTACTTC,CASTRTGGQETQYF
TRBD2,TRBJ2-7,NA,TRBV9,TGTGCCAGCAGCGTAGCAGCGGGGGGGCCCCCCTACGAGCAGTACTTC,CASSVAAGGPPYEQYF
NA,TRBJ2-5,once,TRBV5-1,TGCGCCAGCAGCTTGAGCACAGGCCAAGAGACCCAGTACTTC,CASSLSTGQETQYF
NA,TRBJ1-3,once,TRBV6-5,TGTGCCAGCAGTCGCCTCGGGGGATCAGGAAACACCATATATTTT,CASSRLGGSGNTIYF
NA,TRBJ2-2,NA,TRBV29-1,TGCAGCGTTCAAAGGGGCACCGGGGAGCTGTTTTTT,CSVQRGTGELFF
NA,TRBJ2-1,NA,TRBV4-1,TGCGCCAGCAGCCAAGGTAGAAATGAGCAGTTCTTC,CASSQGRNEQFF
NA,TRBJ1-6,NA,TRBV6-6,TGTGCCAGCAGTTCCGCGGGGCCAAATTCACCCCTCCACTTT,CASSSAGPNSPLHF
TRBD1,TRBJ1-2,NA,TRBV2,TGTGCCAGCATCAGGGACAGAGCTAACTATGGCTACACCTTC,CASIRDRANYGYTF
TRBD1,TRBJ2-7,few,TRBV3-1/TRBV3-2,TGTGCCAGCAGCCCCGGACAGGGGATCTACGAGCAGTACTTC,CASSPGQGIYEQYF
NA,TRBJ2-1,NA,TRBV11-2,TGTGCCAGCAGCTTATTTGGGGGCCTTTACAATGAGCAGTTCTTC,CASSLFGGLYNEQFF
NA,TRBJ2-1,NA,TRBV4-3,TGCGCCAGCAGCCAAGGGGGGCGGGTGTACTACAATGAGCAGTTCTTC,CASSQGGRVYYNEQFF
TRBD2,TRBJ2-3,NA,TRBV19,TGTGCCAGTAGAAGGACTAGCGGGGGGTACACAGATACGCAGTATTTT,CASRRTSGGYTDTQYF
TRBD2,TRBJ2-5,NA,TRBV14,TGTGCCAGCAGCCAAATCAGCGGGGGGTCCCGGACCCAGTACTTC,CASSQISGGSRTQYF
NA,TRBJ1-2,few,TRBV2,TGTGCCAGCAGTGAATATCCGGCTCCTGGAGTGGCCTATGGCTACACCTTC,CASSEYPAPGVAYGYTF
NA,TRBJ1-1,NA,TRBV19,TGTGCCAGTCTTTTAGTGCCAGGGGCCTTGAACACTGAAGCTTTCTTT,CASLLVPGALNTEAFF
TRBD2,TRBJ2-1,once,TRBV5-4,TGTGCCACAACAAGCGGGGGGAGCTCCTACAATGAGCAGTTCTTC,CATTSGGSSYNEQFF
TRBD1,TRBJ2-7,NA,TRBV7-9,TGTGCCAGCAGCTCAGCCGGGGGGACAGGGGCCAACGAGCAGTACTTC,CASSSAGGTGANEQYF
TRBD1,TRBJ1-1,NA,TRBV7-2,TGTGCCAGCAGCTTAGGGGTGGACAGGGAAGCTTTCTTT,CASSLGVDREAFF
NA,TRBJ2-7,NA,TRBV9,TGTGCCAGCAGCGTAGCTCTCGAGGTGAATGGAAGGTGCGAGCAGTACTTC,CASSVALEVNGRCEQYF